A selection of T cell receptor beta chains follows, all from one sample in a study of blood T cell repertoires in COVID-19. The table came from immunoSEQ multiplex PCR; TCRdb's copy has only in-frame clones and leaves some out. The table includes approximately 240,000 clones, approximately 83% detected once. The sample comprised peripheral blood. The receptor source for this set is a woman between 55 and 75 years old with acute or convalescent COVID-19. CDR3s include the opening cysteine and the closing phenylalanine or tryptophan. D genes are given only for firm matches. Part of the rows lack a size; the others show once, few, many or a class for expanded clones.

J gene | V gene | clone size | D gene | CDR3 DNA | CDR3 protein
TRBJ1-4 | TRBV4-2 | . | . | TGTGCCAGCAGCCGGCGGCCAGAGGATGAAAAACTGTTTTTT | CASSRRPEDEKLFF
TRBJ1-3 | TRBV9 | once | . | TGTGCCAGCAGCGTAAACACCAGGGACTCCTCCTCTGGAAACACCATATATTTT | CASSVNTRDSSSGNTIYF
TRBJ1-1 | TRBV6-5 | . | . | TGTGCCAGCCGACAATGGAACACTGAAGCTTTCTTT | CASRQWNTEAFF
TRBJ2-1 | TRBV27 | . | TRBD2 | TGTGCCAGCAGTGCCTACGGGGGGGCCTTTAACAATGAGCAGTTCTTC | CASSAYGGAFNNEQFF
TRBJ1-2 | TRBV20-1 | . | . | TGCAGTGCTCGGCAGGATGGCTACACCTTC | CSARQDGYTF
TRBJ1-1 | TRBV15 | few | . | TGTGCCACCAGCAGAGAGTCTGGAGGGCGACAGGCTTTCTTT | CATSRESGGRQAFF
TRBJ1-1 | TRBV2 | few | . | TGTGCCGGTGCCCCGGGAGGGATGAACACTGAAGCTTTCTTT | CAGAPGGMNTEAFF
TRBJ1-2 | TRBV7-2 | once | . | TGTGCCAGCATGCTGAGTTCAGGGGCGAGGGGCTACACCTTC | CASMLSSGARGYTF
TRBJ1-6 | TRBV7-9 | . | TRBD1 | TGTGCCAGCAGCTTAGTCCAGGGGGATAATTCACCCCTCCACTTT | CASSLVQGDNSPLHF
TRBJ1-5 | TRBV4-2 | . | . | TGTGCCAGCAGCCAATCCGGGGGTCGCGGCAATCAGCCCCAGCATTTT | CASSQSGGRGNQPQHF
TRBJ2-4 | TRBV6-6 | . | . | TGTGCCAGCAGCCCGAACAGGGAATATGCCAAAAACATTCAGTACTTC | CASSPNREYAKNIQYF
TRBJ1-1 | TRBV6-5 | . | . | TGTGCCAGCAGTTACTTAGCGGGGACTGAAGCTTTCTTT | CASSYLAGTEAFF
TRBJ2-5 | TRBV5-1 | . | TRBD2 | TGCGCCAGCAGCTTGTCTACTAGCGGGGGAGAGGAGACCCAGTACTTC | CASSLSTSGGEETQYF
TRBJ2-3 | TRBV10-1 | . | TRBD2 | TGCGCCAGCAGTGAGTCGATAACTAGCGGGGGGGCCGCAGATACGCAGTATTTT | CASSESITSGGAADTQYF
TRBJ1-4 | TRBV10-3 | . | . | TGTGCCATCAGTGGTCGACGGGGGGAAAGACTTTTTGCAACTAATGAAAAACTGTTTTTT | CAISGRRGERLFATNEKLFF
TRBJ1-4 | TRBV4-3 | once | . | TGCGCCAGCAGCCAAGATGCAGACGGGGAAAAACTGTTTTTT | CASSQDADGEKLFF
TRBJ1-4 | TRBV5-1 | . | TRBD1 | TGCGCCAGCAGCTGGGGGACAGGGGAAAAACTGTTTTTT | CASSWGTGEKLFF
TRBJ2-7 | TRBV29-1 | . | . | TGCAGCGTTGCTCGATCGGACAAGAGAACCTACGAGCAGTACTTC | CSVARSDKRTYEQYF
TRBJ2-3 | TRBV5-1 | few | . | TGCGCCAGCAGCTCTAATCTGAAGTCCGCTAGCACAGATACGCAGTATTTT | CASSSNLKSASTDTQYF
TRBJ2-5 | TRBV4-2 | . | . | TGTGCCAGCAGCCAAGTCGGTCAGGCAGAGACCCAGTACTTC | CASSQVGQAETQYF
TRBJ1-2 | TRBV19 | . | . | TGTGCCAGTAGTATCCCAAGGGGGACGGCTTATGGCTACACCTTC | CASSIPRGTAYGYTF
TRBJ1-1 | TRBV19 | few | . | TGTGCCAGTAGTCCAAAACGCTCTGGAACAGGGAAAGCTTTCTTT | CASSPKRSGTGKAFF
TRBJ1-1 | TRBV2 | . | . | TGTGCCGGCAACAGAGCGAACACTGAAGCTTTCTTT | CAGNRANTEAFF
TRBJ2-3 | TRBV3-1/TRBV3-2 | . | TRBD2 | TGTGCCAGCAGCCAAACCGTTGGTAGCGGGGGGGCGGATACGCAGTATTTT | CASSQTVGSGGADTQYF
TRBJ1-2 | TRBV20-1 | . | TRBD1 | TGCAGTGCTGCCATCAGGGGGAGCTACACCTTC | CSAAIRGSYTF
TRBJ2-5 | TRBV18 | . | . | TGTGCCAGCTCACCCCGGGACACCGAAGAGACCCAGTACTTC | CASSPRDTEETQYF
TRBJ1-6 | TRBV27 | . | . | TGTGCCAGCAGTTTCGGTCCCGACAGCCTCGCCTATAATTCACCCCTCCACTTT | CASSFGPDSLAYNSPLHF
TRBJ2-3 | TRBV9 | . | . | TGTGCCAGCAGCGTAGACTCGGGGGGCGCAGATACGCAGTATTTT | CASSVDSGGADTQYF